This T cell receptor beta chain comes out of a study of blood T cell repertoires in COVID-19. Study overall: Spain, Italy and the United States supplied samples that represented acute and convalescent COVID-19. In each case, the material was cDNA or gDNA derived from T cells, B-cell-depleted T cells, or PBMCs.

Original analysis: Nucleated cell counts were estimated from reference gene primer amplification. Generated by immunoSEQ multiplex PCR, the TCRdb table keeps only in-frame clones and is missing some. V, J and clone size reflect that table, while D and trimming were determined from the DNA. The sample consists of 80,000 to 130,000 clones, just over 90% of them appearing once. V gave up 6 bases and J gave up 3 bases, with 12 bases separating them. The CDR3 loop spans 12 amino acids. The germline gives CDR1 SQVTM, CDR2 ANQGSEA. Input material: peripheral blood. This clonotype was obtained from a man in his 60s with acute or convalescent COVID-19. This chain uses TRBV29-1 with TRBJ2-7; tentatively, D is TRBD2 (5 bases). As DNA, the CDR3 is TGCAGCGTCTCGACTACCGACTACGAGCAGTACTTC. Translating it yields CSVSTTDYEQYF.